This is a list of T cell receptor beta chains from one sample in a study of blood T cell repertoires in COVID-19. Libraries were prepared by immunoSEQ multiplex PCR; TCRdb keeps only in-frame clonotypes and omits some of them. The sample consists of more than 80,000 clones, about two thirds of them appearing once. Source material: peripheral blood. All receptors come from a woman in her fifties or sixties in a cohort sampled during active or convalescent COVID-19. CDR3s include the opening cysteine and the closing phenylalanine or tryptophan. A D gene is named only where the DNA matches it firmly. Expanded clones get a size class; other rows say once, few or many, or leave the size out.

TRBJ2-3 once . TRBV10-3 CATTGGLTDTQYF TGTGCCACCACGGGCGGGCTCACAGATACGCAGTATTTT
TRBJ2-5 . TRBD2 TRBV4-1 CASSQRQPTSGGAEETQYF TGCGCCAGCAGCCAGAGACAACCGACTAGCGGGGGGGCCGAGGAGACCCAGTACTTC
TRBJ1-4 . . TRBV10-1 CASMWGLNEKLFF TGCGCCAGCATGTGGGGCCTTAATGAAAAACTGTTTTTT
TRBJ2-7 . TRBD1 TRBV11-2 CASSLQGAPSYEQYF TGTGCCAGCAGCCTGCAGGGGGCCCCCTCCTACGAGCAGTACTTC
TRBJ2-3 . TRBD1 TRBV5-1 CASSLLGTGWGDTQYF TGCGCCAGCAGCTTGCTGGGGACAGGGTGGGGAGATACGCAGTATTTT
TRBJ1-1 . . TRBV5-1 CASSYRGGDTEAFF TGCGCCAGCAGCTACAGAGGGGGGGACACTGAAGCTTTCTTT
TRBJ2-5 . TRBD1 TRBV11-3 CASSSRTGVETQYF TGTGCCAGCAGCAGCCGGACAGGGGTGGAGACCCAGTACTTC
TRBJ1-5 . . TRBV19 CATATGRNQPQHF TGTGCCACCGCAACAGGGCGCAATCAGCCCCAGCATTTT
TRBJ2-3 . . TRBV3-1/TRBV3-2 CASSPFAGYTDTQYF TGTGCCAGCAGCCCCTTCGCGGGGTACACAGATACGCAGTATTTT
TRBJ2-3 . TRBD1 TRBV12-5 CASSSGTDWTDTQYF TGTGCTAGTAGTTCCGGGACAGACTGGACAGATACGCAGTATTTT
TRBJ1-2 . . TRBV23-1 CASSHPKLYGYTF TGCGCCAGCAGTCACCCCAAGCTCTATGGCTACACCTTC
TRBJ2-1 few TRBD2 TRBV11-3 CASGAGGYSDEQFF TGTGCCAGCGGAGCGGGGGGGTATAGCGATGAGCAGTTCTTC
TRBJ2-3 . TRBD1 TRBV28 CASRQGQGRADTQYF TGTGCCAGCAGACAAGGACAGGGAAGGGCAGATACGCAGTATTTT
TRBJ2-2 few TRBD1 TRBV11-2 CASSFPRTGRRTGELFF TGTGCCAGCAGCTTCCCCCGGACAGGGCGGCGCACCGGGGAGCTGTTTTTT
TRBJ1-5 . . TRBV4-3 CASSQDLSGSNQPQHF TGCGCCAGCAGCCAAGATTTGTCCGGTAGCAATCAGCCCCAGCATTTT
TRBJ2-1 . TRBD1 TRBV28 CASTLSGTGTYNEQFF TGTGCCAGCACCCTATCCGGGACAGGGACCTACAATGAGCAGTTCTTC
TRBJ1-1 . TRBD1 TRBV30 CGVGQVNTEAFF TGTGGCGTGGGACAGGTAAACACTGAAGCTTTCTTT
TRBJ2-1 . TRBD1 TRBV4-1 CASSQGNRGNLFGEQFF TGCGCCAGCAGCCAGGGAAACAGGGGGAATCTTTTCGGTGAGCAGTTCTTC
TRBJ2-1 . TRBD1 TRBV6-1 CASSEALDRDYYNEQFF TGTGCCAGCAGTGAAGCGCTGGACAGGGATTACTACAATGAGCAGTTCTTC
TRBJ2-5 . . TRBV5-4 CASSFPHRVETQYF TGTGCCAGCAGCTTCCCCCACAGGGTAGAGACCCAGTACTTC
TRBJ2-5 . TRBD1 TRBV7-3 CASSLLGTGGGRETQYF TGTGCCAGCAGCTTACTTGGGACAGGGGGCGGGAGAGAGACCCAGTACTTC
TRBJ2-2 . . TRBV28 CASSLPGAGTGELFF TGTGCCAGCAGTTTACCAGGGGCTGGCACCGGGGAGCTGTTTTTT
TRBJ2-2 . TRBD1 TRBV28 CASSLFGYLVRDRASGELFF TGTGCCAGCAGTTTATTTGGTTATCTAGTCCGGGACAGGGCTTCTGGGGAGCTGTTTTTT
TRBJ1-5 few . TRBV28 CASSLLGGTDNQPQHF TGTGCCAGCAGTTTATTGGGGGGAACAGACAATCAGCCCCAGCATTTT
TRBJ2-5 . TRBD1 TRBV5-1 CASSLGQGYGTQYF TGCGCCAGCAGCTTGGGACAGGGGTACGGGACCCAGTACTTC
TRBJ1-2 . TRBD1 TRBV3-1/TRBV3-2 CASSHRGPQLPGYTF TGTGCCAGCAGCCACAGGGGGCCACAACTACCTGGCTACACCTTC
TRBJ2-1 . TRBD2 TRBV3-1/TRBV3-2 CASSLVSSGGARNEQFF TGTGCCAGCAGCCTAGTATCGAGCGGGGGGGCGAGAAATGAGCAGTTCTTC
TRBJ1-1 . . TRBV5-1 CASRAADTEAFF TGCGCCAGCAGGGCGGCAGATACTGAAGCTTTCTTT
TRBJ1-4 . . TRBV15 CATSFLPGATLNEKLFF TGTGCCACCAGTTTTCTGCCAGGTGCTACCCTAAATGAAAAACTGTTTTTT